This TCR beta chain came from a study of lymphopenia after photon versus proton radiotherapy. The assay was immunoSEQ multiplex PCR, and TCRdb's table has in-frame clones only and misses some. The data contain approximately 150,000 clones, 75% to 90% of them singletons. Sequenced material: peripheral blood, taken from a patient treated with photon-based radiotherapy. The source of this sequence is a man in his fifties with gastric cancer.

In DNA form, the CDR3 reads TGTGCCAGCAGTGAAGGGGACAGGAATCAGCCCCAGCATTTT. Protein sequence: CASSEGDRNQPQHF. The rearrangement joins TRBV6-1 to TRBJ1-5; 8 nucleotides match TRBD1. V was pared by 1 base and J by 4 bases, with 0 bases of the junction left unmatched. The CDR3 is 14 amino acids. Germline V lookup: CDR1 MNHNS, CDR2 SASEGT.